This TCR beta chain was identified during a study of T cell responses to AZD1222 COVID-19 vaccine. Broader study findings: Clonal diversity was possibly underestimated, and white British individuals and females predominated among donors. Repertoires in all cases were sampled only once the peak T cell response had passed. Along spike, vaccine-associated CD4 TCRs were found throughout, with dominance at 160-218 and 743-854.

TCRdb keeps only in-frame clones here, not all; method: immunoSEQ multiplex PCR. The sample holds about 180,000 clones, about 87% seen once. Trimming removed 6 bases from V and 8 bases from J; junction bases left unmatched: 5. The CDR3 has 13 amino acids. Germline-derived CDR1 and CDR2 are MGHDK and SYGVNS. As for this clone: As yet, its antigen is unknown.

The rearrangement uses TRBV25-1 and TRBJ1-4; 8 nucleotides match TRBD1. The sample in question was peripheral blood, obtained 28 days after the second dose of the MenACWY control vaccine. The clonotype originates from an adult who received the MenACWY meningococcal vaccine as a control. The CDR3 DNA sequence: TGTGCCAGCAGCGGACAGGGTGGGGAAAAACTGTTTTTT. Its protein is CASSGQGGEKLFF.